These 30 T cell receptor beta chains originate from one sample sequenced in a study of cytomegalovirus exposure and HLA in healthy donors. PCR amplification relied on 60 Vbeta primers (plus 13 Jbeta primers). Clones were sequenced by immunoSEQ multiplex PCR, and TCRdb holds only the in-frame ones, with some missing. The repertoire holds 150,000 to 200,000 clones, with about 86% as singletons. Material: PBMCs. The receptor set was obtained from a woman between 18 and 30 years old in good health and CMV-seropositive.

This clone came up once. CDR3: CASSPPLGGSTEAFF. CDR3 DNA: TGTGCCAGCTCACCCCCGTTAGGTGGGAGCACTGAAGCTTTCTTT. This chain joins TRBV18 and TRBJ1-1, with D uncertain. CDR3 length: 15 amino acids. The V gene's germline CDR1 is KGHSH and CDR2 LQKENI. The V end lost 3 bases, the J end lost 4 bases, and 15 bases lay between the germline ends.

This rearrangement joins TRBV7-2 to TRBJ1-2, with 9 bases aligning to TRBD1. Looked up from germline, CDR1 is SGHTA and CDR2 is FQGNSA. This CDR3 has 15 residues. V lost 1 base to trimming and J lost 5 bases; unmatched junction nucleotides: 5. The CDR3 spells CASSLVRDREYGYTF. CDR3 DNA sequence: TGTGCCAGCAGCTTAGTACGGGACAGGGAATATGGCTACACCTTC.

V usage is TRBV11-3 and J usage is TRBJ2-2; TRBD2 is a possible D gene (6 bases). V lost 7 bases, J lost 3 bases, and 12 bases lay in between. The CDR3 is made up of 14 amino acids. Germline CDR1 SGHNT, CDR2 YENEEA. CDR3 coding DNA: TGTGCCAGCAAAACGGGGGTGCACACCGGGGAGCTGTTTTTT. Translating it yields CASKTGVHTGELFF.

The chain carries TRBV12-5 and TRBJ1-6; 7 bases fit TRBD1. Looked up from germline, CDR1 is LGHNT and CDR2 is FRNRAP. With 6 bases clipped from V and 9 bases from J, the junction kept 8 bases outside the gene matches. The CDR3 is 14 amino acids. CDR3 residues: CASGVTGRGSPLHF. The CDR3, as DNA: TGTGCTAGTGGGGTGACAGGGCGGGGTTCACCCCTCCACTTT.

This sequence joins TRBV28 and TRBJ1-1, with D uncertain. CDR1 is MDHEN, CDR2 SYDVKM, per germline. V gave up 11 bases and J gave up 1 base, with 11 bases separating them. This CDR3 region has 12 residues. The CDR3 nucleotides are TGTGCCGCCGAGGGCCCGAACACTGAAGCTTTCTTT. As protein: CAAEGPNTEAFF.

The chain employs TRBV4-2 and TRBJ2-1; 8 bases map to TRBD2. J was trimmed by 4 bases and V by 4 bases; bases with no gene match: 6. Per the germline V gene, CDR1 is LGHNA and CDR2 is YNFKEQ. The CDR3 is made up of 15 amino acids. The DNA of the CDR3 is TGTGCCAGCAGCCTTAAGCGGGGGCAGTACAATGAGCAGTTCTTC. Translated: CASSLKRGQYNEQFF.

Points on this clone: Other DNA sequences in this specimen translate into the identical CDR3. The chain recombines TRBV4-2 with TRBJ1-1, with 7 bases matching TRBD1. J gave up 1 base and V 1 base, and 3 bases lay outside the gene matches. The CDR3 has 15 amino acids. Germline V gene data show CDR1 as LGHNA and CDR2 as YNFKEQ. CDR3 bases: TGTGCCAGCAGCCAAGCCTGGACAGGGAACACTGAAGCTTTCTTT. It translates to CASSQAWTGNTEAFF.

This chain connects TRBV27 to TRBJ1-2; D perhaps matches TRBD1 (6 bases). CDR1 is MNHEY, CDR2 SMNVEV, per germline (reference sequence). V was pared by 2 bases and J by 7 bases, with 11 bases between. The CDR3 extends over 13 amino acids. The CDR3 nucleotides are TGTGCCAGCAGTTTAGGGGGGGCAGGTGGCTACACCTTC. It encodes CASSLGGAGGYTF.

This clone was picked up a small number of times. The chain uses TRBV5-4 and TRBJ2-3, with TRBD1 matching 12 bases. This CDR3 is built from 15 residues. J lost 4 bases, V lost 4 bases, and 4 bases had no gene match. The germline V gene encodes CDR1 SGHNT and CDR2 YYREEE (reference sequence). The CDR3 region is CASSTGQGAADTQYF. CDR3 bases: TGTGCCAGCAGCACGGGACAGGGGGCTGCAGATACGCAGTATTTT.

This rearrangement joins TRBV18 to TRBJ2-7; TRBD1 aligns across 10 bases. The CDR3 is 15 residues long. J lost 2 bases, V lost 0 bases, and 1 base had no gene match. The germline CDR1 and CDR2 sequences are KGHSH and LQKENI. CDR3 residues: CASSPPGQGAYEQYF. The CDR3 DNA reads as TGTGCCAGCTCACCACCTGGACAGGGGGCCTACGAGCAGTACTTC.

This rearrangement joins TRBV5-6 to TRBJ2-3, with a tentative D call TRBD2 (5 bases). This CDR3 is 15 amino acids long. CDR1 is SGHDT and CDR2 is YYEEEE in the germline V gene. The germline V and J ends were trimmed by 4 bases and 5 bases, with 17 bases remaining between them. The CDR3: CASSPTPELGDTQYF. In DNA, the CDR3 is TGTGCCAGCAGCCCGACCCCGGAACTAGGAGATACGCAGTATTTT. Based on the CDR3 plus reference TRBV5-6 and TRBJ2-3, the full variable domain is DAGVTQSPTHLIKTRGQQVTLRCSPKSGHDTVSWYQQALGQGPQFIFQYYEEEERQRGNFPDRFSGHQFPNYSSELNVNALLLGDSALYLCASSPTPELGDTQYFGPGTRLTVL.

The rearrangement uses TRBV18 and TRBJ2-2; D is undetermined. Trimming removed 3 bases at V and 1 base at J, with 12 bases between. Germline V gene lookup returns CDR1 KGHSH and CDR2 LQKENI. CDR3 length equals 16 residues. The CDR3 DNA sequence: TGTGCCAGCTCACCTACGTCATCGGGGAACACCGGGGAGCTGTTTTTT. It codes for CASSPTSSGNTGELFF.

V and J are TRBV2 and TRBJ1-4, with TRBD1 matching 7 bases. This CDR3 comprises 21 residues. CDR1 SNHLY and CDR2 FYNNEI come from the germline V gene. J lost 5 bases, V lost 6 bases, and 27 bases had no gene match. The CDR3 sequence is CASSSPLRGGTPGQPNEKLFF. The DNA of the CDR3 is TGTGCCAGCAGCTCCCCCCTACGAGGGGGGACACCGGGACAGCCAAATGAAAAACTGTTTTTT.

The chain links TRBV5-1 to TRBJ2-1; 9 bases align to TRBD2. The junction had 20 bases not matched to a gene; V was cut back by 1 base and J by 6 bases. Germline assignment: CDR1 SGHRS and CDR2 YFSETQ. CDR3 size: 20 residues. The CDR3: CASSLPSFFGGGAESNEQFF. Here the CDR3 DNA reads TGCGCCAGCAGCTTGCCATCTTTTTTTGGCGGGGGGGCGGAGTCCAATGAGCAGTTCTTC.

V gene TRBV28 combines with J gene TRBJ1-1, with D unresolved. This CDR3 contains 13 residues. Germline CDR1 MDHEN, CDR2 SYDVKM. The V end was cut by 4 bases, the J end by 1 base, with 7 bases between. Here the CDR3 reads CASSSSENTEAFF. CDR3 DNA: TGTGCCAGCAGTTCCTCAGAGAACACTGAAGCTTTCTTT.

V gene TRBV4-1 combines with J gene TRBJ1-5; D is perhaps TRBD1 (5 bases). The germline gives CDR1 MGHRA, CDR2 YSYEKL. Trimming shortened V by 0 bases and J by 0 bases, and 12 bases separated the two germline ends. The CDR3 spans 17 residues. CDR3 protein: CASSQDSEGTSNQPQHF. In DNA, the CDR3 is TGCGCCAGCAGCCAAGACTCGGAGGGGACTAGCAATCAGCCCCAGCATTTT.

The gene calls are TRBV6-4 and TRBJ2-3; D unclear. V was cut by 0 bases and J by 0 bases, with 10 bases left in between. The germline CDR1 and CDR2 sequences are MRHNA and SNTAGT. This CDR3 has 16 residues. The CDR3 loop is CASSDSPTTSTDTQYF. The CDR3 bases are TGTGCCAGCAGTGACTCCCCGACGACTAGCACAGATACGCAGTATTTT.

This clone was seen more than once but under ten times. The rearrangement links TRBV2 to TRBJ1-6; D gene ambiguous. V gave up 4 bases and J gave up 7 bases, with 8 bases separating them. The V gene's germline CDR1 is SNHLY and CDR2 FYNNEI. CDR3 length: 13 amino acids. As DNA, the CDR3 is TGTGCCAGCAGTGGGAGCCAGAATTCACCCCTCCACTTT. Translating it yields CASSGSQNSPLHF.

In its sample, this clone is medium-sized. Here the CDR3 reads CASSDSSADYNEQFF. The CDR3 nucleotides are TGTGCCAGCAGTGACAGCTCAGCGGACTACAATGAGCAGTTCTTC. The chain uses TRBV6-4 and TRBJ2-1; D might be TRBD2 (5 bases). CDR1 and CDR2 (germline): MRHNA, SNTAGT. V gave up 2 bases and J gave up 3 bases, with 11 bases separating them. The CDR3 length is 15 residues.

The chain couples TRBV19 to TRBJ2-7; 10 bases agree with TRBD1. CDR1 LNHDA and CDR2 SQIVND come from the germline V gene (reference sequence). This CDR3 has 14 amino acids. Germline trimming cut 7 bases from V and 6 bases from J; bases unmatched to any gene: 9. The CDR3: CASTRRQGAGEQYF. Here the CDR3 DNA reads TGTGCCAGTACCAGAAGACAGGGGGCGGGCGAGCAGTACTTC. The variable domain in full, completed from reference TRBV19 and TRBJ2-7, reads DGGITQSPKYLFRKEGQNVTLSCEQNLNHDAMYWYRQDPGQGLRLIYYSQIVNDFQKGDIAEGYSVSREKKESFPLTVTSAQKNPTAFYLCASTRRQGAGEQYFGPGTRLTVT.

This clone was seen once. This chain joins TRBV7-3 and TRBJ2-3, with 8 bases fitting TRBD2. The junction had 4 bases not matched to a gene; V was cut back by 1 base and J by 1 base. Germline lookup yields CDR1 SGHTA and CDR2 FQGTGA. The CDR3 runs 16 residues. CDR3 in DNA: TGTGCCAGCAGCTTAATGGCCGGGGGGGGCACAGATACGCAGTATTTT. This sequence encodes CASSLMAGGGTDTQYF.

This chain connects TRBV19 to TRBJ1-4; 7 bases map to TRBD1. This CDR3 comprises 14 residues. CDR1 is LNHDA, CDR2 SQIVND, per germline (reference sequence). J was trimmed by 10 bases and V by 5 bases; bases with no gene match: 10. The CDR3 DNA reads TGTGCCAGTAGTCTCGCCGGGACAGTTCGAAAACTGTTTTTT. Residues: CASSLAGTVRKLFF.

V usage is TRBV7-2 and J usage is TRBJ2-5, with 8 bases fitting TRBD1. V gave up 3 bases and J gave up 5 bases; unmatched junction bases: 2. The CDR3 is made up of 13 amino acids. The V gene's germline CDR1 is SGHTA and CDR2 FQGNSA. The chain's CDR3 is CASSFRGLETQYF. The CDR3 DNA reads TGTGCCAGCAGCTTCAGGGGGCTTGAGACCCAGTACTTC.

The chain is built from TRBV15 and TRBJ2-7; 7 nucleotides align to TRBD1. The CDR3 is 15 amino acids. Germline V gene sequence: CDR1 LNHNV, CDR2 YYDKDF (reference sequence). The trim removed 0 bases at V and 0 bases at J, leaving 2 bases unmatched. The CDR3 sequence: CATSRDRGSSYEQYV. DNA of the CDR3: TGTGCCACCAGCAGAGACAGGGGGAGCTCCTACGAGCAGTACGTC.

The chain employs TRBV7-9 and TRBJ2-5, with D unresolved. The ends were cut back, 3 bases at V and 5 bases at J, with 10 bases in the middle. The CDR3 totals 13 residues. Germline V gene data show CDR1 as SEHNR and CDR2 as FQNEAQ (reference sequence). The CDR3 protein is CASSFQVLETQYF. The CDR3 DNA reads as TGTGCCAGCAGCTTCCAGGTTTTGGAGACCCAGTACTTC.

This chain connects TRBV6-5 to TRBJ2-1; 8 bases align to TRBD1. The V gene's germline CDR1 is MNHEY and CDR2 SVGAGI. V shed 0 bases, J shed 7 bases, and the junction held 5 bases outside the gene matches. The CDR3 extends over 15 amino acids. In nucleotides, the CDR3 is TGTGCCAGCAGTTACTCAACAGGGGGTTTGAATGAGCAGTTCTTC. This codes for CASSYSTGGLNEQFF.

The V call is TRBV5-1, the J call TRBJ2-7, with D possibly matching TRBD2 (5 bases). Germline V gene lookup returns CDR1 SGHRS and CDR2 YFSETQ. The germline V and J ends were trimmed by 4 bases and 4 bases, with 15 bases remaining between them. CDR3 length: 14 residues. The CDR3 DNA is TGCGCCAGCAGCCCGTGGGGAGAGGGTTACGAGCAGTACGTC. It encodes CASSPWGEGYEQYV.

CDR3 residues: CASSLLAGGTDTQYF. CDR3 in DNA: TGTGCCAGCAGTTTACTAGCGGGGGGTACAGATACGCAGTATTTT. The rearrangement links TRBV6-4 to TRBJ2-3; TRBD2 matches at 12 bases. Germline-derived CDR1 and CDR2 are MRHNA and SNTAGT. V was clipped by 5 bases and J by 3 bases; unmatched bases: 3. The CDR3 length is 15 residues.

This sequence joins TRBV13 and TRBJ1-4; tentative D call: TRBD1 (6 bases). The V and J ends lost 5 bases and 7 bases respectively, with 17 bases between them. CDR3 length: 15 residues. CDR1 PRHDT and CDR2 FYEKMQ come from the germline V gene (reference sequence). The CDR3 sequence is CASSRAGEFGEKLFF. As DNA, the CDR3 is TGTGCCAGCAGCCGGGCAGGGGAGTTCGGTGAAAAACTGTTTTTT.

V and J are TRBV5-1 and TRBJ2-7; tentatively, D is TRBD2 (7 bases). CDR1 is SGHRS, CDR2 YFSETQ, per germline. V was trimmed by 4 bases and J by 2 bases, leaving 22 bases between them. This CDR3 region has 17 residues. CDR3 loop: CASSLRDTGGSPYEQYF. The CDR3 DNA reads as TGCGCCAGCAGCCTCCGGGACACGGGGGGATCTCCCTACGAGCAGTACTTC.